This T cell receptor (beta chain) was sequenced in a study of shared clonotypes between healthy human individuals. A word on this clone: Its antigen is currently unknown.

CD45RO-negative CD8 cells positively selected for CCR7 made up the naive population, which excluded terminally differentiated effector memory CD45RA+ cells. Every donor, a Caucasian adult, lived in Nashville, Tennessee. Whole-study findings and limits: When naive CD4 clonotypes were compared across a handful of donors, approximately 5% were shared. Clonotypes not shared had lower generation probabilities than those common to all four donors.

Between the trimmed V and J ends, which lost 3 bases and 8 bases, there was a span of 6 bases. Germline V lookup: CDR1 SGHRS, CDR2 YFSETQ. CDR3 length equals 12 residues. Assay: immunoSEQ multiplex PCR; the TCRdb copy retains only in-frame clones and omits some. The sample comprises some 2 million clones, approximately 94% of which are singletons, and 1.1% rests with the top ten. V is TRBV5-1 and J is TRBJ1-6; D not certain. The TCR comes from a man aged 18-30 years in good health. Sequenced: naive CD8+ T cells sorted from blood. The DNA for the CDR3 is TGCGCCAGCAGCTCGGGAGATTCACCCCTCCACTTT. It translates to CASSSGDSPLHF.